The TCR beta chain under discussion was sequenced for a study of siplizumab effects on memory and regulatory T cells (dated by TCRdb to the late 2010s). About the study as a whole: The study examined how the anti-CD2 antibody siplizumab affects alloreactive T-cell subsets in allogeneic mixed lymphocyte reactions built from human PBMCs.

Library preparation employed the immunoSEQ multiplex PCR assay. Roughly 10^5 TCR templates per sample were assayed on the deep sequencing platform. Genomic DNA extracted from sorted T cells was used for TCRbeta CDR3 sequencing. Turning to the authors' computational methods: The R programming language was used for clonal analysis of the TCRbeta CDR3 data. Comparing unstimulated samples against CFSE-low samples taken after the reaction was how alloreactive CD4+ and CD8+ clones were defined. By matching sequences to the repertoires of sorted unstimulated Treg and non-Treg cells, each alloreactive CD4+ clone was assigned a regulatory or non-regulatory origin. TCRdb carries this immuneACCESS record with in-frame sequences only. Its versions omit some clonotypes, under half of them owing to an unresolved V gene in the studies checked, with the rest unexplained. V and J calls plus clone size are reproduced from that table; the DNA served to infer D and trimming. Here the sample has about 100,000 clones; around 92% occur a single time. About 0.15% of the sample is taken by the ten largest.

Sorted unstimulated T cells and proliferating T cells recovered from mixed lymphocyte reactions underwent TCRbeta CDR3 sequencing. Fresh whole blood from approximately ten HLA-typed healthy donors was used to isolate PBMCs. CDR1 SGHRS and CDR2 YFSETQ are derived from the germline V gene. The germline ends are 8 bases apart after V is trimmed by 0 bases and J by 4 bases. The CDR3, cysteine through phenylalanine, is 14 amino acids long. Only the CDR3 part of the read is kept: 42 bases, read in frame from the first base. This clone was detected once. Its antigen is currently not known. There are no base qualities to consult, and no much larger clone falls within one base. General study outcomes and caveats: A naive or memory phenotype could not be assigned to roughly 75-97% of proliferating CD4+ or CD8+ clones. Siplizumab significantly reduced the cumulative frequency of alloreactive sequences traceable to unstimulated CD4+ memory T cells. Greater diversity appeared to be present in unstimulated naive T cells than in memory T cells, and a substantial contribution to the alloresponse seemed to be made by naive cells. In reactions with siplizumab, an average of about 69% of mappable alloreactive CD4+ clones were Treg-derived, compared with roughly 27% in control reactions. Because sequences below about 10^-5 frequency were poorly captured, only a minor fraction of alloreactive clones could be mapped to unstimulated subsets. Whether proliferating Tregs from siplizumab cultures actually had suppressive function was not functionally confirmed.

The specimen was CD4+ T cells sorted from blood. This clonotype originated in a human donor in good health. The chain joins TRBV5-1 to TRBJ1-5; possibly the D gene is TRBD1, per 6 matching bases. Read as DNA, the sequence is TGCGCCAGCAGCTTGGGACAGGAGAATCAGCCCCAGCATTTT. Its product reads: CASSLGQENQPQHF. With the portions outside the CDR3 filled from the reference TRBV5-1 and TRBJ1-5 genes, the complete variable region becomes KAGVTQTPRYLIKTRGQQVTLSCSPISGHRSVSWYQQTPGQGLQFLFEYFSETQRNKGNFPGRFSGRQFSNSRSEMNVSTLELGDSALYLCASSLGQENQPQHFGDGTRLSIL.